This TCR beta chain was recorded in a study of T cells in localized non-small cell lung cancer. Findings of the study overall: Sequencing was limited to one tumor region, leaving the possibility of heterogeneity open. Longer overall survival was associated with a higher density of T cells in the blood. Adjacent lung held a median 57 of the top 100 tumor clones. Clonality of T cells reached its maximum in uninvolved adjacent lung, surpassing tumor.

Germline V gene lookup returns CDR1 SGHTA and CDR2 FQGNSA. Between the trimmed V and J ends, which lost 10 bases and 1 base, there was a span of 8 bases. The CDR3 sequence is 13 residues long. This clone is a singleton in its sample. The antigen is unknown. Data came from immunoSEQ multiplex PCR; TCRdb stores just in-frame clones and leaves some out. The repertoire includes 86,000 or so clones, roughly four fifths of them detected once, and 2.8% sits in the top ten. This TCR was sampled from a man aged 35 to 69 with stage I lung adenocarcinoma. Sequenced here: peripheral blood, sampled before any cancer treatment. V gene TRBV7-2 combines with J gene TRBJ2-6; D perhaps matches TRBD1 (6 bases). Here the CDR3 DNA reads TGTGCCAACAGGGTTTCTGGGGCCAACGTCCTGACTTTC. This encodes CANRVSGANVLTF.